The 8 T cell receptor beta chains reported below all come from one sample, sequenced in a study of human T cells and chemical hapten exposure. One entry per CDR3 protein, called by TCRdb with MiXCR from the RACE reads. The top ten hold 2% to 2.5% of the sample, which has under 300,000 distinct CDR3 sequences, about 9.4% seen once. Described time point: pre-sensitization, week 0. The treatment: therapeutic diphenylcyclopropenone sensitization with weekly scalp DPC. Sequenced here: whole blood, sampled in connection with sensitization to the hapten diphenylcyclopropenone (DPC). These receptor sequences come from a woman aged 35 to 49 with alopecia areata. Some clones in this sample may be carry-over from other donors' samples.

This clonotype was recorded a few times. CDR3: CASSLAQTNTGELFF. The DNA for the CDR3 is TGTGCCAGCAGTTTGGCACAGACGAACACCGGGGAGCTGTTTTTT. The gene calls are TRBV12-3 or TRBV12-4 and TRBJ2-2, with D hard to call. The germline V and J ends were trimmed by 3 bases and 0 bases, with 8 bases remaining between them. This CDR3 is built from 15 residues.

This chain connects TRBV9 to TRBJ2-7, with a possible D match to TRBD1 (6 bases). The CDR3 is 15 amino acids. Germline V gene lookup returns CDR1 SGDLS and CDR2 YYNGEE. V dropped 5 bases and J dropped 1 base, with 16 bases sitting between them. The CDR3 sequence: CASSEHPGQSYEQYF. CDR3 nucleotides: TGTGCCAGCAGTGAACACCCGGGACAATCCTACGAGCAGTACTTC.

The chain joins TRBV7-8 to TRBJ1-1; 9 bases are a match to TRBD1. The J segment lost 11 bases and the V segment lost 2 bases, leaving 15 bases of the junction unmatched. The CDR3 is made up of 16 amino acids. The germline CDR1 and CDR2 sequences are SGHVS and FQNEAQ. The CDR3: CASSLRGGNRGLYAFF. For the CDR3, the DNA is TGTGCCAGCAGCTTACGGGGAGGCAACAGGGGGCTCTACGCTTTCTTT.

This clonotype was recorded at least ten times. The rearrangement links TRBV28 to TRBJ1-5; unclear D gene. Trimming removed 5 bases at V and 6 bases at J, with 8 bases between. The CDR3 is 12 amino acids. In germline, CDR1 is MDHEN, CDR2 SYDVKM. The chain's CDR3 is CASSAPPQPQHF. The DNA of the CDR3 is TGTGCCAGCAGTGCACCCCCTCAGCCCCAGCATTTT.

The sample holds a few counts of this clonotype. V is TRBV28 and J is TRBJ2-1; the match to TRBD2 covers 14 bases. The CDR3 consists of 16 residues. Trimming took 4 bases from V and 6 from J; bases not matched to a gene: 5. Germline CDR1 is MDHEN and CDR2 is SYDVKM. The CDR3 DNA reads TGTGCCAGCAGTTCACCGGGACTAGCGGGAGCCAATGAGCAGTTCTTC. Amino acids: CASSSPGLAGANEQFF. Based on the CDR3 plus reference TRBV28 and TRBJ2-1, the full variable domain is DVKVTQSSRYLVKRTGEKVFLECVQDMDHENMFWYRQDPGLGLRLIYFSYDVKMKEKGDIPEGYSVSREKKERFSLILESASTNQTSMYLCASSSPGLAGANEQFFGPGTRLTVL.

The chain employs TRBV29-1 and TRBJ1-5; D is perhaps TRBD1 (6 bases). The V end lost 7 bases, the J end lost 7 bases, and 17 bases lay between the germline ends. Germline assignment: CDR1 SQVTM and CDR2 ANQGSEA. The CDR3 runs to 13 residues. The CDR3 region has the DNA TGCAGCGCCGGGTGGGGGCCGGGCCAGCCCCAGCATTTT. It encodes CSAGWGPGQPQHF.

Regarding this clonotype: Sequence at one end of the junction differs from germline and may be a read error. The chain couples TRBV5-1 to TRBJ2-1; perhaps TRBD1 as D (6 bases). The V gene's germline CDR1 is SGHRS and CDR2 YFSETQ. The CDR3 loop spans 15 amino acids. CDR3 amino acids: CASSLEGQYYNEQSF. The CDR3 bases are TGCGCCAGCAGCTTGGAAGGACAGTACTACAATGAGCAGTCCTTC.

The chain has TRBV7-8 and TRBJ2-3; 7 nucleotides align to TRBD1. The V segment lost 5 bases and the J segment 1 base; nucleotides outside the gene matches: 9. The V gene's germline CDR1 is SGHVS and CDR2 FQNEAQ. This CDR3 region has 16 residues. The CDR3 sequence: CASSPLGQEGTDTQYF. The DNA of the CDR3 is TGTGCCAGCAGCCCCCTCGGACAGGAGGGCACAGATACGCAGTATTTT. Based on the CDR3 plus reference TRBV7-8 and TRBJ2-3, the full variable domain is GAGVSQSPRYKVAKRGQDVALRCDPISGHVSLFWYQQALGQGPEFLTYFQNEAQLDKSGLPSDRFFAERPEGSVSTLKIQRTQQEDSAVYLCASSPLGQEGTDTQYFGPGTRLTVL.